This passage covers 25 T cell receptor beta chains from one sample sequenced in a study of Graves' ophthalmopathy and Graves' hyperthyroidism. The TCR beta CDR3 regions underwent amplification from RNA transcripts. After a first-round RT-PCR with HTBI primers, a second-round multiplex PCR was run. TCRdb processed the multiplex PCR reads anew with MiXCR; each CDR3 protein has one entry. The sample holds around 670,000 distinct CDR3 sequences, roughly 41% seen once. The sample comprised peripheral blood. These receptors all stem from an adult man with Graves' ophthalmopathy.

The table lists this clonotype with many counts. This chain connects TRBV7-9 to TRBJ2-2, with D unclear. This CDR3 has 13 residues. V lost 5 bases, J lost 5 bases, and 9 bases lay in between. The germline V gene has CDR1 SEHNR and CDR2 FQNEAQ (reference sequence). The CDR3 nucleotides are TGTGCCAGCAGCCCACCTTGGACCGGGGAGCTGTTTTTT. Its translation: CASSPPWTGELFF.

The V and J genes are TRBV20-1 and TRBJ2-7; no clear D gene. With the DNA end fitting TRBJ2-1 better, the J assignment may be wrong. Germline CDR1 DFQATT, CDR2 SNEGSKA (reference sequence). The CDR3 sequence is 12 residues long. This CDR3 is CSAIQDYNEQFF. The CDR3 DNA reads TGCAGTGCTATTCAAGATTACAATGAGCAGTTCTTC.

This clonotype has more than one count but fewer than ten. The CDR3 reads CASSLKGASSETQYF. The CDR3 DNA follows: TGTGCCAGCAGCTTAAAGGGGGCGAGCTCTGAGACCCAGTACTTC. This rearrangement joins TRBV7-9 to TRBJ2-5; 7 bases map to TRBD1. The CDR3 extends over 15 amino acids. Germline CDR1 and CDR2: SEHNR and FQNEAQ (reference sequence). Trimming at V came to 2 bases and at J to 5 bases, leaving 8 bases not matched to a gene.

This clonotype has just a few counts. The chain uses TRBV7-9 and TRBJ1-2; a weak D match, TRBD1 (6 bases). The V gene's germline CDR1 is SEHNR and CDR2 FQNEAQ (reference sequence). V lost 7 bases and J lost 4, with 19 bases in between. This CDR3 has 15 amino acids. CDR3 sequence: CASTVGGRGSYGYTF. The CDR3 nucleotides read TGTGCCAGCACAGTGGGGGGCAGGGGCTCCTATGGCTACACCTTC.

This chain joins TRBV9 and TRBJ1-5; 8 bases are a match to TRBD1. The CDR3 is 15 residues long. CDR1 and CDR2 (germline): SGDLS, YYNGEE. Losses at the gene ends were 4 bases for V and 7 bases for J; bases not matched to a gene: 10. CDR3 nucleotide sequence: TGTGCCAGCAGCCCCTTGGGGGACAGGTGGCAGCCCCAGCATTTT. Amino acid sequence: CASSPLGDRWQPQHF.

This clonotype has at least ten counts. The chain employs TRBV7-9 and TRBJ1-4; TRBD1 matches at 9 bases. Germline CDR1 and CDR2: SEHNR and FQNEAQ (reference sequence). This CDR3 has 15 residues. Trimming took 1 base from V and 7 from J; bases not matched to a gene: 4. The CDR3 reads CASSLDGTGFEKLFF. The CDR3 nucleotides read TGTGCCAGCAGCTTAGACGGGACAGGGTTTGAAAAACTGTTTTTT.

This clonotype was counted only a few times. The CDR3 loop is CATSAGAATEAFF. The CDR3 region has the DNA TGTGCCACCAGTGCCGGGGCCGCCACTGAAGCTTTCTTT. The chain couples TRBV24-1 to TRBJ1-1; tentatively, D is TRBD1 (5 bases). V was cut by 5 bases and J by 4 bases, with 10 bases left in between. This CDR3 spans 13 amino acids. The germline V gene encodes CDR1 KGHDR and CDR2 SFDVKD.

The V call is TRBV10-3, the J call TRBJ2-6, with 7 bases lining up with TRBD1. Germline CDR1 reads ENHRY; CDR2 reads SYGVKD. CDR3 size: 15 residues. V gave up 6 bases and J gave up 4 bases; unmatched junction bases: 6. For the CDR3, the DNA is TGTGCCATCAGGCGACAGGGAGACGGGGCCAACGTCCTGACTTTC. Residues: CAIRRQGDGANVLTF.

This chain uses TRBV25-1 with TRBJ1-4, with TRBD1 identical over 7 bases. Trimming at V came to 5 bases and at J to 7 bases, leaving 10 bases not matched to a gene. The CDR3 totals 15 residues. Germline V lookup: CDR1 MGHDK, CDR2 SYGVNS. In DNA, the CDR3 is TGTGCCAGCAGTCCTGGGAAGACAGGGATTGAAAAACTGTTTTTT. Translation: CASSPGKTGIEKLFF.

V and J are TRBV11-2 and TRBJ1-6, with a weak D call TRBD1 (5 bases). Trimming took 11 bases from V and 4 from J, leaving 18 bases between them. CDR1 SGHAT and CDR2 FQNNGV come from the germline V gene. The CDR3 runs to 15 residues. In nucleotides, the CDR3 is TGTGCCTGGAGGCGACCGGGACGGTATAATTCACCCCTCCACTTT. It codes for CAWRRPGRYNSPLHF.

This rearrangement joins TRBV19 to TRBJ1-2; 7 bases agree with TRBD1. Germline trimming cut 5 bases from V and 1 base from J; bases unmatched to any gene: 7. Germline values: CDR1 LNHDA, CDR2 SQIVND (reference sequence). The CDR3 has 15 residues. CDR3 DNA sequence: TGTGCCAGTAGTCCTGAGGGACAGAATAACTATGGCTACACCTTC. Translation gives CASSPEGQNNYGYTF.

A word on this clonotype: A much larger clone sits a single nucleotide away, making a read error possible. No conserved phenylalanine or tryptophan ends this CDR3, so it is likely a read error. The chain's CDR3 is CASSYGQGSSPLHS. CDR3 coding DNA: TGTGCCAGCAGCTACGGGCAGGGTAGTTCACCCCTCCACTCT. The chain couples TRBV9 to TRBJ1-6, with a tentative D call TRBD1 (5 bases). V lost 4 bases, J lost 9 bases, and 14 bases lay in between. Germline V gene sequence: CDR1 SGDLS, CDR2 YYNGEE. The CDR3 runs to 14 residues.

The V gene is TRBV11-1, the J gene TRBJ1-4; TRBD1 might be the D (5 bases). Germline values: CDR1 SGHAT, CDR2 FQDESV (reference sequence). The length of the CDR3 is 15 residues. Between the trimmed V and J ends, which lost 5 bases and 5 bases, there was a span of 15 bases. DNA of the CDR3: TGTGCCAGCAGCCGTGACAGAAACTTAAATGAAAAACTGTTTTTT. Encoded protein: CASSRDRNLNEKLFF.

This clonotype has only a few counts. This sequence joins TRBV7-3 and TRBJ1-1; D remains ambiguous. Germline lookup yields CDR1 SGHTA and CDR2 FQGTGA. The CDR3 runs 18 residues. Trimming pared 3 bases from V and 5 bases from J, leaving 25 bases between. CDR3 in DNA: TGTGCCAGCAGCTTGTTAAGGTATCTATTAGCAGGTCGAACTGAAGCTTTCTTT. It specifies CASSLLRYLLAGRTEAFF.

This clonotype was seen many times. V is TRBV10-3 and J is TRBJ2-5; 9 bases are a match to TRBD1. Losses at the gene ends were 2 bases for V and 4 bases for J; bases not matched to a gene: 17. The length of the CDR3 is 19 residues. Germline assignment: CDR1 ENHRY and CDR2 SYGVKD. CDR3 sequence: CAISENLSRQGEERETQYF. The CDR3 nucleotides read TGTGCCATCAGTGAGAACTTAAGCCGACAGGGGGAAGAGCGAGAGACCCAGTACTTC.

This clonotype was detected a few times. This chain joins TRBV6-5 and TRBJ2-7; 10 nucleotides align to TRBD2. Trimming removed 7 bases from V and 4 bases from J; junction bases left unmatched: 16. The germline CDR1 and CDR2 sequences are MNHEY and SVGAGI. The length of the CDR3 is 17 residues. The CDR3 DNA is TGTGCCAGCACCAACTCGGTTTCTAGCGGGAGAGGTTACGAGCAGTACTTC. It encodes CASTNSVSSGRGYEQYF.

The rearrangement uses TRBV6-5 and TRBJ2-7; 9 bases are a match to TRBD1. CDR3 length equals 14 residues. Germline values: CDR1 MNHEY, CDR2 SVGAGI. The V segment lost 7 bases and the J segment 7 bases; nucleotides outside the gene matches: 11. The DNA for the CDR3 is TGTGCCAGCACCAGGGGGGGACAGGGCCGGGAGCAGTACTTC. It translates to CASTRGGQGREQYF.

This chain joins TRBV4-3 and TRBJ2-7; unclear D gene. The CDR3 is made up of 15 amino acids. V gave up 0 bases and J gave up 0 bases, with 9 bases separating them. Per the germline V gene, CDR1 is LGHNA and CDR2 is YSLEER. CDR3 in amino acids: CASSQDIAGSYEQYF. The CDR3 nucleotides read TGCGCCAGCAGCCAAGATATTGCAGGCTCCTACGAGCAGTACTTC.

This clonotype was found a few times. The conserved final phenylalanine or tryptophan is absent from the CDR3, which likely points to a read error. The V and J genes are TRBV7-6 and TRBJ1-4; 10 nucleotides agree with TRBD1. CDR1 SGHVS and CDR2 FNYEAQ come from the germline V gene. After removal of 1 base from V and 12 bases from J, the junction contained 8 bases not matched to a gene. The CDR3 loop spans 15 amino acids. CDR3 region: CASSLGETGGEQLFS. As DNA, the CDR3 is TGTGCCAGCAGCTTAGGAGAGACAGGGGGCGAACAACTGTTTTCT.

As to this clonotype: Germline is not matched at one junction end, which may reflect a read error. The chain recombines TRBV20-1 with TRBJ2-7, with 7 bases fitting TRBD2. Per the germline V gene, CDR1 is DFQATT and CDR2 is SNEGSKA (reference sequence). CDR3 length: 12 amino acids. CDR3 nucleotide sequence: TGCGGTGCTCGGGACTACCGATACGAGCAGTACTTC. Amino acids: CGARDYRYEQYF.

The chain couples TRBV5-1 to TRBJ1-4; 12 nucleotides match TRBD1. Germline CDR1 SGHRS, CDR2 YFSETQ. This CDR3 spans 16 amino acids. J gave up 8 bases and V 4 bases, and 9 bases lay outside the gene matches. The DNA of the CDR3 is TGCGCCAGCAGCCCCAGAGGGACAGGGGGCAGGGAAAAACTGTTTTTT. As protein: CASSPRGTGGREKLFF.

This clonotype was seen only a few times. At one end the junction does not follow the germline gene, possibly because of a read error. V and J are TRBV24-1 and TRBJ1-5, with 11 bases aligning to TRBD1. Germline V CDR1 and CDR2: KGHDR, SFDVKD. The CDR3 runs 17 residues. In nucleotides, the CDR3 is TGTGCCAGCAGTTTTAGTCGATCGGACAGGGGGCATCAGCCCCAGCATTTT. This gives the protein CASSFSRSDRGHQPQHF.

The chain combines TRBV20-1 with TRBJ2-2, with TRBD2 matching 8 bases. The V segment lost 4 bases and the J segment 4 bases; nucleotides outside the gene matches: 5. The CDR3 loop spans 14 amino acids. In germline, CDR1 is DFQATT, CDR2 SNEGSKA (reference sequence). CDR3 protein: CSAIAGGSTGELFF. CDR3 nucleotide sequence: TGCAGTGCTATCGCGGGAGGAAGCACCGGGGAGCTGTTTTTT.

This clonotype was seen a handful of times. A read error is possible here, since a much larger clone lies one base away. The rearrangement uses TRBV29-1 and TRBJ1-1; TRBD1 is a possible D gene (5 bases). CDR1 SQVTM and CDR2 ANQGSEA come from the germline V gene. The CDR3 consists of 12 residues. The chain's CDR3 is CSVGRGETEASF. The CDR3 bases are TGCAGCGTTGGGAGAGGGGAAACTGAAGCTTCCTTT. Looking up the rest from reference TRBV29-1 and TRBJ1-1 gives the full variable domain: SAVISQKPSRDICQRGTSLTIQCQVDSQVTMMFWYRQQPGQSLTLIATANQGSEATYESGFVIDKFPISRPNLTFSTLTVSNMSPEDSSIYLCSVGRGETEASFGQGTRLTVV.

The genes are TRBV25-1 and TRBJ1-1; D gene ambiguous. Per germline, CDR1 MGHDK and CDR2 SYGVNS. The CDR3 covers 14 residues. DNA for the CDR3: TGTGCTAGAGATCGTGGGCAGATGAACACTGAAGCTTTCTTT. Its translation is CARDRGQMNTEAFF.